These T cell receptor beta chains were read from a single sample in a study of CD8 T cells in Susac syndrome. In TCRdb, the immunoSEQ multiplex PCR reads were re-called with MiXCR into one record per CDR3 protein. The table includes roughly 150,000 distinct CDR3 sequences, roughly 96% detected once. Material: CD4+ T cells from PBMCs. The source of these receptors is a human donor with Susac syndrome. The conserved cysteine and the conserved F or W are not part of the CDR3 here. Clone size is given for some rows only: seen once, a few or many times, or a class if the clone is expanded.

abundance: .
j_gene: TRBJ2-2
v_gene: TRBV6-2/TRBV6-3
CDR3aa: ASSRVAGGTGELF

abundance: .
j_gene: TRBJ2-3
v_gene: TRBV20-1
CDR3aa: SARVTSGSTDTQY

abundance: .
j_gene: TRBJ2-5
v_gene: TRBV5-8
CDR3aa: ASSFWASGETQY

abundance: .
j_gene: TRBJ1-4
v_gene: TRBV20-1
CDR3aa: SASSNEKLF

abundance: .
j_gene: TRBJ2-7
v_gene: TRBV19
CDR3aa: ASSIDLIGAYEQY

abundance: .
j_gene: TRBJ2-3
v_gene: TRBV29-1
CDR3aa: SGTSTLLAGGRDTQY

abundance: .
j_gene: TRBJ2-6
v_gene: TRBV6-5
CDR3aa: ASSSLTTGTGANVLT

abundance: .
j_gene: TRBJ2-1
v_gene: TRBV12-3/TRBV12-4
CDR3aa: ATRVTGVNNEQF

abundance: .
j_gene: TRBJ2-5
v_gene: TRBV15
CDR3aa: ATSRAAGETQY

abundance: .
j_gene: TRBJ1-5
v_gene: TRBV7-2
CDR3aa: ASSLEQGGDQPQH

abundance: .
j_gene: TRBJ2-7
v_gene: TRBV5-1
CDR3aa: ASSLGDLRAYEQY

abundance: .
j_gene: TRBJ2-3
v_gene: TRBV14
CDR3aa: ASSQDATATDTQY

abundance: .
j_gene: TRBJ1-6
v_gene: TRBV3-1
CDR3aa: ASSQATDNSPLH

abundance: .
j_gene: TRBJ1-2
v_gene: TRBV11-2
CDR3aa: ASSLVVDGYT

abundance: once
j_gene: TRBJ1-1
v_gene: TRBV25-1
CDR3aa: ASRGQVNTEAF

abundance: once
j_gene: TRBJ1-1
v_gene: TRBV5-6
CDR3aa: ASSPQTWGTEAF

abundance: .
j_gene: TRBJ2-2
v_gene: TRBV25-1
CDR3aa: ASTHGGELF

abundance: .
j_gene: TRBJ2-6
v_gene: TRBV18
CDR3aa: ASSPVSGANVLT

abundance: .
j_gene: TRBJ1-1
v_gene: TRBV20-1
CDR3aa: SASRPGAAEAF

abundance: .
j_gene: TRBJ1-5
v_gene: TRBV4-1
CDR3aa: ASSQEPGVDQPQH

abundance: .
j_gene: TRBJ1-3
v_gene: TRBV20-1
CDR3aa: SAGTGTQGNTIY

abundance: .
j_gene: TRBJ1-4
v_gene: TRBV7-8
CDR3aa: ASSLRPASREVNEKLF

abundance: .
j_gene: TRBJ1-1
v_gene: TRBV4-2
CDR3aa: AGGTEAF

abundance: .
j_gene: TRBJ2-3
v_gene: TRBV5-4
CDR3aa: ASSLVPWDTQY

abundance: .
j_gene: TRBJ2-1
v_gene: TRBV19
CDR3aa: ASSRGPRGNEQF

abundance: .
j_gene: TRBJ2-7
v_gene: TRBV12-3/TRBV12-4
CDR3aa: ASSGTDSGIYEQY

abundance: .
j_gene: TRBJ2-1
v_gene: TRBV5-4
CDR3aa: ASSFDIHNEQF